This passage covers 25 T cell receptor beta chains from one sample sequenced in a study of cytomegalovirus exposure and HLA in healthy donors. Method: immunoSEQ multiplex PCR; TCRdb's copy keeps in-frame clones and lacks some. The table lists some 150,000 clones, less than 90% of them singletons, with 2.5% to 4% in the top ten. Sequencing was performed on PBMCs. Receptors were obtained from a woman under 30 in good health and CMV-seropositive.

The chain links TRBV6-1 to TRBJ1-1; 9 nucleotides agree with TRBD1. This CDR3 is built from 13 residues. The junction had 4 bases not matched to a gene; V was cut back by 8 bases and J by 3 bases. Germline values: CDR1 MNHNS, CDR2 SASEGT. The CDR3: CASGTGRDTEAFF. The CDR3 region has the DNA TGTGCCAGCGGGACAGGGAGGGACACTGAAGCTTTCTTT.

This chain links TRBV11-3 with TRBJ2-3; no firm D call. Germline V lookup: CDR1 SGHNT, CDR2 YENEEA. The CDR3 consists of 13 residues. V was clipped by 1 base and J by 4 bases, with 6 bases between them. This chain's CDR3 is CASSLGTPDTQYF. As DNA, the CDR3 is TGTGCCAGCAGCTTAGGCACTCCAGATACGCAGTATTTT. Based on the CDR3 plus reference TRBV11-3 and TRBJ2-3, the full variable domain is EAGVVQSPRYKIIEKKQPVAFWCNPISGHNTLYWYLQNLGQGPELLIRYENEEAVDDSQLPKDRFSAERLKGVDSTLKIQPAELGDSAVYLCASSLGTPDTQYFGPGTRLTVL.

In this sample, this clone turned up once. The chain couples TRBV11-2 to TRBJ2-1, with D maybe TRBD2 (6 bases). Per the germline V gene, CDR1 is SGHAT and CDR2 is FQNNGV. This CDR3 has 15 residues. V was cut by 3 bases and J by 8 bases, with 17 bases left in between. In nucleotides, the CDR3 is TGTGCCAGCAGCTTGATCAGCGGGTTACAATATGAGCAGTTCTTC. It yields the protein CASSLISGLQYEQFF.

The chain links TRBV4-2 to TRBJ2-3, with TRBD2 identical over 7 bases. The germline gives CDR1 LGHNA, CDR2 YNFKEQ. V lost 4 bases and J lost 1; bases outside the gene matches: 8. The CDR3 covers 16 residues. The CDR3 DNA reads TGTGCCAGCAGCCCTCCGGGGGGAGCAGGCACAGATACGCAGTATTTT. It yields the protein CASSPPGGAGTDTQYF.

The chain employs TRBV6-5 and TRBJ1-4; tentatively, D is TRBD1 (6 bases). V was shortened by 2 bases and J by 6 bases, with 13 bases between the two germline ends. In germline, CDR1 is MNHEY, CDR2 SVGAGI. The CDR3 loop spans 15 amino acids. In nucleotides, the CDR3 is TGTGCCAGCAGTTACAATACAGGGACGGATGAAAAACTGTTTTTT. Its translation: CASSYNTGTDEKLFF.

This chain connects TRBV11-2 to TRBJ2-7, with D possibly TRBD1 on 6 matching bases. The length of the CDR3 is 15 residues. The V gene's germline CDR1 is SGHAT and CDR2 FQNNGV. The V and J ends lost 2 bases and 7 bases respectively, with 18 bases between them. CDR3 sequence: CASSLWDNGPGEQYF. CDR3 sequence (DNA): TGTGCCAGCAGCTTATGGGACAACGGGCCGGGTGAGCAGTACTTC.

This rearrangement joins TRBV30 to TRBJ2-3, with a tentative D call TRBD2 (5 bases). The CDR3 totals 14 residues. The germline V gene encodes CDR1 GTSNPN and CDR2 SVGIG (reference sequence). The ends were cut back, 3 bases at V and 3 bases at J, with 13 bases in the middle. The CDR3, as DNA: TGTGCCTGGAGCACACCGGAGGCTACAGATACGCAGTATTTT. It specifies CAWSTPEATDTQYF.

V gene TRBV6-5 combines with J gene TRBJ2-7, with unresolved D. There are 14 residues in the CDR3. Germline lookup yields CDR1 MNHEY and CDR2 SVGAGI. Trimming took off 2 bases at V and 3 bases at J, with 11 bases between the two ends. The CDR3 DNA reads as TGTGCCAGCAGTTACCGAGACTTGAGCTACGAGCAGTACTTC. Amino acid sequence: CASSYRDLSYEQYF.

The J gene is TRBJ1-3, the V gene TRBV15; D unresolved. Between the trimmed V and J ends, which lost 2 bases and 0 bases, there was a span of 8 bases. The germline CDR1 and CDR2 sequences are LNHNV and YYDKDF (reference sequence). CDR3 size: 15 residues. The CDR3 loop reads CATSRKTFSGNTIYF. In DNA, the CDR3 is TGTGCCACCAGCAGAAAGACTTTCTCTGGAAACACCATATATTTT.

The chain employs TRBV9 and TRBJ1-5; 11 positions match TRBD1. Germline values: CDR1 SGDLS, CDR2 YYNGEE. The CDR3 extends over 15 amino acids. J gave up 7 bases and V 3 bases, and 6 bases lay outside the gene matches. CDR3 residues: CASSGGTGGSQPQHF. The CDR3 DNA sequence: TGTGCCAGCAGCGGAGGGACAGGGGGAAGCCAGCCCCAGCATTTT.

For the CDR3, the DNA is TGTGCCACTAGGTCAGACAGGGGCAGGTCCGGGGAGCTGTTTTTT. Translated: CATRSDRGRSGELFF. The J gene is TRBJ2-2, the V gene TRBV19; 8 bases match TRBD1. V trimming: 10 bases; J trimming: 6 bases; junction bases outside the gene matches: 13. Germline V gene data show CDR1 as LNHDA and CDR2 as SQIVND (reference sequence). The CDR3 totals 15 residues.

The chain is built from TRBV21-1 and TRBJ2-7; the D call TRBD1 from the table was never checked on the DNA. TRBV21-1 is classified as a pseudogene. CDR3 length: 17 amino acids. CDR3 sequence reads: CASSKGPTGGSSYEQYF. The CDR3 DNA is TGTGCCAGCAGCAAAGGGCCAACAGGGGGATCCTCCTACGAGCAGTACTTC.

This clone was detected only once. The chain joins TRBV13 to TRBJ2-3, with a tentative D call TRBD2 (5 bases). Germline CDR1 PRHDT, CDR2 FYEKMQ (reference sequence). The ends were cut back, 4 bases at V and 4 bases at J, with 15 bases in the middle. The CDR3 is 15 residues long. CDR3 sequence reads: CASSSPGGRADTQYF. In nucleotides, the CDR3 is TGTGCCAGCAGCTCCCCCGGTGGGCGGGCAGATACGCAGTATTTT.

The V gene is TRBV29-1, the J gene TRBJ2-1; tentatively, D is TRBD2 (6 bases). Trimming left V 4 bases short and J 8 bases short, with 24 bases between. CDR1 SQVTM and CDR2 ANQGSEA come from the germline V gene. This CDR3 region has 16 residues. CDR3 region: CSVVGGLGGASDEQFF. In nucleotides, the CDR3 is TGCAGCGTTGTGGGGGGTTTAGGCGGAGCTAGCGATGAGCAGTTCTTC.

This clone was counted a few times. The rearrangement links TRBV21-1 to TRBJ2-7; the table's D call of TRBD2 was not tested on the DNA. TRBV21-1 is a listed pseudogene. The CDR3 has 17 residues. The CDR3 bases are TGTGCCAGCAGCCCGAACCTGGCTAGCCTACAATTCTACGAGCAGTACTTC. This encodes CASSPNLASLQFYEQYF.

The chain joins TRBV4-1 to TRBJ2-3; TRBD1 might be the D (6 bases). Trimming pared 1 base from V and 2 bases from J, leaving 13 bases between. Looked up from germline, CDR1 is MGHRA and CDR2 is YSYEKL. This CDR3 comprises 16 residues. CDR3 in amino acids: CASSQGPDRPTDTQYF. The CDR3 nucleotides are TGCGCCAGCAGCCAAGGGCCGGACAGACCCACAGATACGCAGTATTTT.

Comments on this clone: The sample carries other DNA sequences with the same CDR3. The rearrangement joins TRBV5-1 to TRBJ2-7, with 9 positions matching TRBD1. This CDR3 has 14 residues. Germline V CDR1 and CDR2: SGHRS, YFSETQ. The V gene end was trimmed by 2 bases and the J gene end by 4 bases; junction bases not matched to a gene: 4. The CDR3 sequence: CASSFGTGRYEQYF. The CDR3, as DNA: TGCGCCAGCAGCTTCGGGACAGGGAGGTACGAGCAGTACTTC. The full variable domain, with the rest looked up from reference TRBV5-1 and TRBJ2-7, is KAGVTQTPRYLIKTRGQQVTLSCSPISGHRSVSWYQQTPGQGLQFLFEYFSETQRNKGNFPGRFSGRQFSNSRSEMNVSTLELGDSALYLCASSFGTGRYEQYFGPGTRLTVT.

This clone was counted once. The chain couples TRBV4-1 to TRBJ2-7; 8 bases are shared with TRBD2. The V gene end was trimmed by 1 base and the J gene end by 2 bases; junction bases not matched to a gene: 4. Looked up from germline, CDR1 is MGHRA and CDR2 is YSYEKL. The CDR3 has 15 residues. The CDR3 nucleotides are TGCGCCAGCAGCCAAGTTACGGGAGGGACCTACGAGCAGTACTTC. Amino acids: CASSQVTGGTYEQYF.

V is TRBV5-4 and J is TRBJ2-1, with TRBD2 identical over 7 bases. The CDR3 contains 15 residues. The germline gives CDR1 SGHNT, CDR2 YYREEE (reference sequence). Unmatched junction bases numbered 9, after V lost 0 bases and J lost 9 bases. Here the CDR3 reads CASSLVAGDVGEQFF. CDR3 DNA: TGTGCCAGCAGCTTGGTCGCGGGAGATGTAGGTGAGCAGTTCTTC.

The V gene is TRBV4-3, the J gene TRBJ1-2; D remains unclear. The length of the CDR3 is 16 residues. Between the trimmed V and J ends, which lost 0 bases and 4 bases, there was a span of 15 bases. The germline CDR1 and CDR2 sequences are LGHNA and YSLEER. The CDR3 coding sequence is TGCGCCAGCAGCCAAGAGGTTTCAGGCTTGGGCTATGGCTACACCTTC. Amino acid sequence: CASSQEVSGLGYGYTF.

The rearrangement joins TRBV7-3 to TRBJ2-7, with TRBD1 matching 9 bases. V lost 5 bases to trimming and J lost 6 bases; unmatched junction nucleotides: 2. Germline loops: CDR1 SGHTA, CDR2 FQGTGA. The CDR3 covers 12 residues. The CDR3 is CASSLDRGEQYF. The CDR3 bases are TGTGCCAGCAGCCTGGACAGGGGCGAGCAGTACTTC. The complete variable domain, with remaining parts taken from reference TRBV7-3 and TRBJ2-7, reads GAGVSQTPSNKVTEKGKYVELRCDPISGHTALYWYRQSLGQGPEFLIYFQGTGAADDSGLPNDRFFAVRPEGSVSTLKIQRTERGDSAVYLCASSLDRGEQYFGPGTRLTVT.

This chain links TRBV5-1 with TRBJ1-4, with a possible D match to TRBD1 (6 bases). Germline V gene sequence: CDR1 SGHRS, CDR2 YFSETQ. This CDR3 is 15 amino acids long. V was shortened by 4 bases and J by 1 base, with 11 bases between the two germline ends. The chain's CDR3 is CASSLGAITNEKLFF. CDR3 DNA sequence: TGCGCCAGCAGCCTGGGGGCCATAACTAATGAAAAACTGTTTTTT. The full variable domain, its missing parts supplied by reference TRBV5-1 and TRBJ1-4, is KAGVTQTPRYLIKTRGQQVTLSCSPISGHRSVSWYQQTPGQGLQFLFEYFSETQRNKGNFPGRFSGRQFSNSRSEMNVSTLELGDSALYLCASSLGAITNEKLFFGSGTQLSVL.

The chain joins TRBV2 to TRBJ2-1; 9 bases are a match to TRBD2. Germline V gene lookup returns CDR1 SNHLY and CDR2 FYNNEI. The trim removed 3 bases at V and 2 bases at J, leaving 8 bases unmatched. The CDR3 is 17 amino acids. CDR3 in amino acids: CASSDRQAGGTYNEQFF. In DNA, the CDR3 is TGTGCCAGCAGTGATCGCCAAGCGGGAGGTACCTACAATGAGCAGTTCTTC.

The gene calls are TRBV2 and TRBJ2-7; the D is unclear. The CDR3 is made up of 11 amino acids. Per germline, CDR1 SNHLY and CDR2 FYNNEI. Trimming removed 4 bases from V and 1 base from J, with 2 bases in between. The CDR3 nucleotides read TGTGCCAGCAGTGCGTCCTACGAGCAGTACTTC. Protein: CASSASYEQYF.

This clone was seen only once. The CDR3: CASSVPGLAVNIQYF. The CDR3 nucleotides read TGTGCCAGCAGTGTCCCGGGACTAGCGGTAAACATTCAGTACTTC. The chain combines TRBV28 with TRBJ2-4, with TRBD2 matching over 11 bases. The germline CDR1 and CDR2 sequences are MDHEN and SYDVKM. CDR3 length equals 15 residues. After removal of 5 bases from V and 6 bases from J, the junction contained 6 bases not matched to a gene.